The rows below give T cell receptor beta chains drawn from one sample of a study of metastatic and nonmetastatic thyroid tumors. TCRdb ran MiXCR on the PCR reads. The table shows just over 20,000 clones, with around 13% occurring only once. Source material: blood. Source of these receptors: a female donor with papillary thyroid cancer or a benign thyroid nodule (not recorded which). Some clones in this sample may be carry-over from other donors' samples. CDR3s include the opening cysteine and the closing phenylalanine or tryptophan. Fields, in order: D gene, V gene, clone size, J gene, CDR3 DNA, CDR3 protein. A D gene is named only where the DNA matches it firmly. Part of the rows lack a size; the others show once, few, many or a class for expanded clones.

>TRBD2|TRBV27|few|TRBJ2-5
TGTGCCAGCAGCCCAAGGACTAGCGGGAGGATTCGGGAGACCCAGTACTTC
CASSPRTSGRIRETQYF
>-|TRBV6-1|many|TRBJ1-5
TGTGCCAGCAGTGGGACCTTCAATCAGCCCCAGCATTTT
CASSGTFNQPQHF
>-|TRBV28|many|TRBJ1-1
TGTGCCAGCAGTTTGTGGGGACCAGAAGCTTTCTTT
CASSLWGPEAFF
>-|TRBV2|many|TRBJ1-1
TGTGCCAGCAGTCAGGAGGACAGACCGAACACTGAAGCTTTCTTT
CASSQEDRPNTEAFF
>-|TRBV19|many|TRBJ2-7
TGTGCCAGTAGTCTAGCGGACAGTACCTACGAGCAGTACTTC
CASSLADSTYEQYF
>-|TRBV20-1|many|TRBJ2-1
TGCAGTGCTAGCAGGGGTCCTTACAATGAGCAGTTCTTC
CSASRGPYNEQFF
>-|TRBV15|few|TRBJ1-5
TGTGCCGCCAGCATAGATCAGCGGGGGGGAAGTCAGCCCCAGCATTTT
CAASIDQRGGSQPQHF
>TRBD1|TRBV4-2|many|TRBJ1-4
TGTGCCAGCAGCCCGGACAGGGGGCTTGCTAATGAAAAACTGTTTTTT
CASSPDRGLANEKLFF
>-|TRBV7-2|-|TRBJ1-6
TGTGCCAGCAGCTCCCGACAGTGGGATACGTCACCCCTCCACTTT
CASSSRQWDTSPLHF
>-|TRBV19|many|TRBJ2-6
TGTGCCAGTAGTAGGGGACTCTCTGGGGCCAACGTCCTGACTTTC
CASSRGLSGANVLTF
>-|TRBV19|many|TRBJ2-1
TGTGCCAGTAGTATAGTGTGGAGCTCCTACAATGAGCAGTTCTTC
CASSIVWSSYNEQFF
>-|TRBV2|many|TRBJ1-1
TGTGCCAGCAGTGATGGAGGAGGCACTGAAGCTTTCTTT
CASSDGGGTEAFF
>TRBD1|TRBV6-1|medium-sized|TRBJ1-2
TGTGCCAGCAGCCTCGCAGGGGGCGTTATAGATGGCTACACCTTC
CASSLAGGVIDGYTF
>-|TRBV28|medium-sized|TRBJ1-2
TGTGCCAGCATCGGCGTCGAAGCGGGGAAGGCGGGTATAGGCTACACCTTC
CASIGVEAGKAGIGYTF
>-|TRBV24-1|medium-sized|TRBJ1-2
TGTGCCACCAGTGATCCAGGACGGGAGGGTGGCTATGGCTACACCTTC
CATSDPGREGGYGYTF
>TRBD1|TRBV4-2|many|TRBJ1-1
TGTGCCAGCAGCCACGGGACAGCCAGCCTGAACACTGAAGCTTTCTTT
CASSHGTASLNTEAFF
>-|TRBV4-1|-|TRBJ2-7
TGCGCCAGCAGCAGGGTTGAAACCTACGAGCAGTACTTC
CASSRVETYEQYF
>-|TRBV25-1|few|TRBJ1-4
TGTGCCAGCACTCCAGGGGACGAGCTGTTTTTT
CASTPGDELFF
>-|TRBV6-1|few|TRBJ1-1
TGTGCCACCGCCCCGGTGAACACTGAAGCTTTCTTT
CATAPVNTEAFF
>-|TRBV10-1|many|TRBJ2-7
TGCGCCAGCAGGGACGGCCTACGCGGGCAGTACTTC
CASRDGLRGQYF
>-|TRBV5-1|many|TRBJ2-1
TGCGCCAGCAGCTTGTGGGTTAGCCTTGAGCAGTTCTTC
CASSLWVSLEQFF
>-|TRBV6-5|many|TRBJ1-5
TGTGCCAGCAGTTACTTATTGGGGGGAAGGAGTAATCAGCCCCAGCATTTT
CASSYLLGGRSNQPQHF
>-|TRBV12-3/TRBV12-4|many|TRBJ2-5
TGTGCCAGCAGTTTTTCCAGTGAGACCCAGTACTTC
CASSFSSETQYF
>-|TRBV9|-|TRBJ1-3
TGTACCAGCAGCCCCCGGGGGTCCCAACTTTCTGGAAACACCACATATTTT
CTSSPRGSQLSGNTTYF
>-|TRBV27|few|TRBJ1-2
TGTGCCAGCAGTTTAGGTGGCGGATCTCTCCGAGGCTACACCTTC
CASSLGGGSLRGYTF
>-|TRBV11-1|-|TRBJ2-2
TGTGCCAGCTTTCTTATTCCAGCCTCGAACACCGGGGAGCTGTTTTTT
CASFLIPASNTGELFF
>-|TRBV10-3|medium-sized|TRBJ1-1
TGTGCCATCAGTGAGCCGCCCGGGCAAGGCGCCACTGAAGCTTTCTTT
CAISEPPGQGATEAFF
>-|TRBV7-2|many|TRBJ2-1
TGTGCCAGCAGCGACAGGACCTACAATGAGCAGTTCTTC
CASSDRTYNEQFF